The next 14 T cell receptor beta chains were all read from a single sample in a study of cytomegalovirus exposure and HLA in healthy donors. The table came from immunoSEQ multiplex PCR; TCRdb's copy has only in-frame clones and leaves some out. This sample carries some 150,000 clones, approximately 90% of them seen once, and the ten largest clones take 4.5% to 5.5%. Sequencing was carried out using PBMCs. The receptors come from a man in his late teens or twenties in good health and CMV-seropositive.

The chain uses TRBV5-1 and TRBJ2-1; D is unresolved. V dropped 2 bases and J dropped 10 bases, with 10 bases sitting between them. Germline lookup yields CDR1 SGHRS and CDR2 YFSETQ. The CDR3 has 12 amino acids. The CDR3 DNA is TGCGCCAGCAGCTTCAACAGAGCCGAGCAGTTCTTC. Protein product: CASSFNRAEQFF.

V and J are TRBV4-1 and TRBJ2-6, with a weak D call TRBD1 (6 bases). CDR1 MGHRA and CDR2 YSYEKL come from the germline V gene. Trimming removed 4 bases at V and 4 bases at J, with 11 bases between. The CDR3 sequence is 15 residues long. CDR3 coding DNA: TGCGCCAGCAGCCTCACAGGGAACGGGGCCAACGTCCTGACTTTC. This sequence encodes CASSLTGNGANVLTF.

The genes are TRBV4-1 and TRBJ1-3; 10 bases are a match to TRBD1. From germline, CDR1 is MGHRA and CDR2 YSYEKL. The CDR3 length is 15 residues. The junction had 8 bases not matched to a gene; V was cut back by 10 bases and J by 2 bases. The DNA of the CDR3 is TGCGCCACCAGGGACAGGGGAGAAACTGGAAACACCATATATTTT. Translating gives CATRDRGETGNTIYF.

In this sample, this clone turned up a few times. The junction and the germline gene differ at one end; a read error may be behind it. V usage is TRBV7-9 and J usage is TRBJ1-4; D not resolved. Germline CDR1 and CDR2: SEHNR and FQNEAQ (reference sequence). This CDR3 is 14 amino acids long. The DNA of the CDR3 is TGTGCCAGCAGTTTAGGTTCCCCCACAGAAAAACTGTTTTTT. Its protein product is CASSLGSPTEKLFF.

The chain uses TRBV11-2 and TRBJ2-7; the match to TRBD2 covers 9 bases. The germline V gene encodes CDR1 SGHAT and CDR2 FQNNGV. The V segment lost 0 bases and the J segment 5 bases; nucleotides outside the gene matches: 5. The CDR3 consists of 15 residues. The CDR3 DNA reads as TGTGCCAGCAGCTTAGATTCAAGACTAGCGGACGAGCAGTACTTC. Encoded protein: CASSLDSRLADEQYF.

V usage is TRBV27 and J usage is TRBJ2-3; 12 bases are a match to TRBD1. V trimming: 5 bases; J trimming: 4 bases; junction bases outside the gene matches: 4. Germline V gene lookup returns CDR1 MNHEY and CDR2 SMNVEV (reference sequence). The CDR3 covers 15 residues. The CDR3 is CASSTGQGASDTQYF. DNA for the CDR3: TGTGCCAGCAGTACGGGACAGGGGGCCTCAGATACGCAGTATTTT.

This clone showed up just a few times. The rearrangement uses TRBV10-3 and TRBJ1-1; D is ambiguous. The germline gives CDR1 ENHRY, CDR2 SYGVKD. The CDR3 has 11 residues. V shed 10 bases and J shed 6 bases, with 12 bases lying between them. The CDR3, as DNA: TGTGCCACCAGGCGTGAAGCTGAAGCTTTCTTT. This translates into CATRREAEAFF.

The rearrangement uses TRBV30 and TRBJ2-6; tentatively, D is TRBD1 (5 bases). Trimming took off 0 bases at V and 0 bases at J, with 18 bases between the two ends. This CDR3 region has 19 residues. Germline assignment: CDR1 GTSNPN and CDR2 SVGIG (reference sequence). CDR3: CAWSVRLGDRSSGANVLTF. The DNA of the CDR3 is TGTGCCTGGAGTGTACGGCTAGGAGACAGAAGCTCTGGGGCCAACGTCCTGACTTTC. The complete variable domain, with remaining parts taken from reference TRBV30 and TRBJ2-6, reads SQTIHQWPATLVQPVGSPLSLECTVEGTSNPNLYWYRQAAGRGLQLLFYSVGIGQISSEVPQNLSASRPQDRQFILSSKKLLLSDSGFYLCAWSVRLGDRSSGANVLTFGAGSRLTVL.

The chain uses TRBV10-2 and TRBJ2-1, with TRBD1 as a possible D gene (5 bases). Germline loops: CDR1 WSHSY, CDR2 SAAADI. Trimming removed 6 bases at V and 9 bases at J, with 27 bases between. This CDR3 has 17 amino acids. The chain's CDR3 is CASSPQVLVGLFGEQFF. Written as DNA, the CDR3 is TGCGCCAGCAGCCCACAGGTGTTGGTCGGTCTCTTCGGTGAGCAGTTCTTC.

V gene TRBV4-1 combines with J gene TRBJ2-1; TRBD1 agrees at 7 bases. V lost 0 bases, J lost 16 bases, and 6 bases stayed unmatched. CDR1 is MGHRA, CDR2 YSYEKL, per germline. CDR3 length: 12 residues. The CDR3 DNA reads TGCGCCAGCAGCCAAGAAACAGGGGTTTGTTTCTTC. This encodes CASSQETGVCFF.

This chain uses TRBV5-1 with TRBJ1-3, with D possibly being TRBD1 (6 bases). Per germline, CDR1 SGHRS and CDR2 YFSETQ. This CDR3 has 16 residues. With 1 base removed from V and 2 bases from J, the gap between germline ends came to 13 bases. The CDR3 nucleotides are TGCGCCAGCAGCTTGTCTGGTGAGGGGGCTGGAAACACCATATATTTT. It encodes CASSLSGEGAGNTIYF.

The chain has TRBV11-1 and TRBJ1-2; D is perhaps TRBD1 (6 bases). The CDR3 sequence is 13 residues long. The germline CDR1 and CDR2 sequences are SGHAT and FQDESV (reference sequence). Deletions cut 5 bases from V and 3 bases from J, with 10 bases between. The CDR3 protein is CASSRTGYYGYTF. The CDR3 bases are TGTGCCAGCAGCCGAACAGGGTACTATGGCTACACCTTC.

The rearrangement links TRBV10-3 to TRBJ2-6; D might be TRBD1 (5 bases). The V end was cut by 6 bases, the J end by 1 base, with 13 bases between. The CDR3 is made up of 16 amino acids. Per germline, CDR1 ENHRY and CDR2 SYGVKD. The CDR3 bases are TGTGCCATCAGCCAGGGAATTGGGTCTGGGGCCAACGTCCTGACTTTC. It encodes CAISQGIGSGANVLTF.

The V gene is TRBV19, the J gene TRBJ2-1; 9 positions match TRBD1. The junction had 8 bases not matched to a gene; V was cut back by 3 bases and J by 8 bases. CDR3 length: 15 residues. Germline CDR1 LNHDA, CDR2 SQIVND (reference sequence). The CDR3 reads CASSILGTGKDEQFF. CDR3 DNA: TGTGCCAGTAGTATCCTAGGGACAGGGAAAGATGAGCAGTTCTTC.